This is a list of T cell receptor beta chains from one sample in a study of blood T cell repertoires in COVID-19. Only in-frame clones appear in the TCRdb table, and some are missing; sequencing was by immunoSEQ multiplex PCR. The data show over 130,000 clones, 84% seen once. The sequenced sample was PBMCs or T cells enriched from blood (not recorded which). The receptors derive from a man in his forties or fifties in a cohort exposed to, infected with or recovered from COVID-19 (not recorded which). Each CDR3 is given with its conserved first and last residue. A D gene is named only where the DNA matches it firmly. Clone size is not always given. Where it is, it says once, few, many or a class for expanded clones.

>-|TRBV11-2|TRBJ1-1|-
TGTGCCAGCAGCTTAGGGGCCGTGAACACTGAAGCTTTCTTT
CASSLGAVNTEAFF
>-|TRBV5-4|TRBJ1-2|-
TGTGCCAGCAGCTTGGACCTACAGCAAACCTATGGCTACACCTTC
CASSLDLQQTYGYTF
>-|TRBV2|TRBJ2-3|-
TGTGCCAGCAGTGAGGGCGGACCGGGGGAGGATACGCAGTATTTT
CASSEGGPGEDTQYF
>TRBD1|TRBV9|TRBJ2-7|-
TGTGCCAGCAGCCTCAGACAGGGCCCCCACGAGCAGTACTTC
CASSLRQGPHEQYF
>-|TRBV18|TRBJ1-2|few
TGTGCCAGCTCACCCTCAAGATCTTCTGGGAGGTATGGCTACACCTTC
CASSPSRSSGRYGYTF
>TRBD2|TRBV2|TRBJ2-1|-
TGTGCCAGCCGGGACTACGAGGGGAGTGAGCAGTTCTTC
CASRDYEGSEQFF
>-|TRBV7-3|TRBJ2-2|-
TGTGCCAGCAGCTTATCGGGGACCGGGGAGCTGTTTTTT
CASSLSGTGELFF
>-|TRBV3-1/TRBV3-2|TRBJ1-4|-
TGTGCCAGCAGCCAGAGTGTGGGGGGGCCCGGGGAAAAACTGTTTTTT
CASSQSVGGPGEKLFF
>TRBD1|TRBV27|TRBJ1-1|once
TGTGCCAGCAGTTTAGGGACAGGGCACACTGAAGCTTTCTTT
CASSLGTGHTEAFF
>-|TRBV4-2|TRBJ2-7|-
TGTGCCAGCAGCCAAGGCAGGGTCTCCTACGAGCAGTACTTC
CASSQGRVSYEQYF
>TRBD2|TRBV19|TRBJ2-5|-
TGTGCCAGTAGTCTCGGGACTAGCGGGAGGAGGGAGACCCAGTACTTC
CASSLGTSGRRETQYF
>-|TRBV18|TRBJ1-1|-
TGTGCCAGCTCACCGCCGGCGCGGACTGAAGCTTTCTTT
CASSPPARTEAFF
>-|TRBV5-5|TRBJ2-7|-
TGTGCCAGCAGCTACAGGGAAGGCTACGAGCAGTACTTC
CASSYREGYEQYF
>TRBD2|TRBV18|TRBJ2-3|-
TGTGCCAGCTCACTCTCACCGGGACTAGTTTCTCCAGATACGCAGTATTTT
CASSLSPGLVSPDTQYF
>TRBD2|TRBV12-3/TRBV12-4|TRBJ2-7|-
TGTGCCAGCAGTACCGGGACTAGTGAGCAGTACTTC
CASSTGTSEQYF
>-|TRBV28|TRBJ2-7|-
TGTGCCAGCAGTCCCCCGGCCAGGGCTTCTGAGCAGTACTTC
CASSPPARASEQYF
>-|TRBV9|TRBJ1-1|-
TGTGCCAGCAGCGTAGGATTCCCTATGAACACTGAAGCTTTCTTT
CASSVGFPMNTEAFF
>-|TRBV5-1|TRBJ2-3|-
TGCGCCAGCAGCTTGGACACAGCTAGCACAGATACGCAGTATTTT
CASSLDTASTDTQYF